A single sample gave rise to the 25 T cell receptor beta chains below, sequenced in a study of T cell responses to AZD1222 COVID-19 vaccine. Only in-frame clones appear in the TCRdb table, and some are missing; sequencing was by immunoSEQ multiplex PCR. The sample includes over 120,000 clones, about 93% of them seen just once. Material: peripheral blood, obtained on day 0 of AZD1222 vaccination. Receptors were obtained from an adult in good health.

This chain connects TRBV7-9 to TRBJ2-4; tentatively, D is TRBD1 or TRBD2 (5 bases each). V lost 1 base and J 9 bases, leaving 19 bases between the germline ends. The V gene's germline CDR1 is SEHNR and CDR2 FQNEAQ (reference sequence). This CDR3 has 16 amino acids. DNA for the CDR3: TGTGCCAGCAGCTTAGTCACTATTGGGGGTATTATCATTCAGTACTTC. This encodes CASSLVTIGGIIIQYF.

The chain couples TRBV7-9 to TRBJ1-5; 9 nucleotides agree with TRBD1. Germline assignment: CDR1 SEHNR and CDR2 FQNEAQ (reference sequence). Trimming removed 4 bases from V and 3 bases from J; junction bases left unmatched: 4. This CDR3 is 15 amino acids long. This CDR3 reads CASSSTGGSNQPQHF. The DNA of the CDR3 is TGTGCCAGCAGCTCTACAGGGGGCTCCAATCAGCCCCAGCATTTT.

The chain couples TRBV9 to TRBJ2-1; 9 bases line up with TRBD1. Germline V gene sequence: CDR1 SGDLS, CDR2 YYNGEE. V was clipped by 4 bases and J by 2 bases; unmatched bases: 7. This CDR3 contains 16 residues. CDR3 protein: CASSYRTGVTYNEQFF. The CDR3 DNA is TGTGCCAGCAGCTACCGGACAGGGGTCACCTACAATGAGCAGTTCTTC.

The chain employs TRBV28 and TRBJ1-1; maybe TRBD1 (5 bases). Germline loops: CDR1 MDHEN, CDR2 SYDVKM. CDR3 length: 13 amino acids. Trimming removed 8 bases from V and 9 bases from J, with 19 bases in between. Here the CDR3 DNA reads TGTGCCAGCGCCATGGCAGGGCCGATCAAAGCTTTCTTT. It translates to CASAMAGPIKAFF.

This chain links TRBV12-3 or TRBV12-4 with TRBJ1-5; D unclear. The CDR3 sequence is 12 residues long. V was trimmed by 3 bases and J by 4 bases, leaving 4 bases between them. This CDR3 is CASSFRNQPQHF. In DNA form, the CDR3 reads TGTGCCAGCAGTTTTAGGAATCAGCCCCAGCATTTT.

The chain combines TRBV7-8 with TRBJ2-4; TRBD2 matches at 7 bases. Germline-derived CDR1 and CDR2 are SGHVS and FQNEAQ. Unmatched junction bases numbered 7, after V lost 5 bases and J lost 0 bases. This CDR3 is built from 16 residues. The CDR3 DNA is TGTGCCAGCAGCCCCGCTAGCGGACTAGCCAAAAACATTCAGTACTTC. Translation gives CASSPASGLAKNIQYF. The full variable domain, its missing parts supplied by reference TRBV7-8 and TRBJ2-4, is GAGVSQSPRYKVAKRGQDVALRCDPISGHVSLFWYQQALGQGPEFLTYFQNEAQLDKSGLPSDRFFAERPEGSVSTLKIQRTQQEDSAVYLCASSPASGLAKNIQYFGAGTRLSVL.

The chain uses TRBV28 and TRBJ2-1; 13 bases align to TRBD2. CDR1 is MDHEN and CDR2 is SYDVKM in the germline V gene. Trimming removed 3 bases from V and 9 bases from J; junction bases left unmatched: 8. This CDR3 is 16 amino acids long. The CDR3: CASSLWTSGSESEQFF. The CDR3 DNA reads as TGTGCCAGCAGTTTGTGGACTAGCGGGAGTGAGAGTGAGCAGTTCTTC.

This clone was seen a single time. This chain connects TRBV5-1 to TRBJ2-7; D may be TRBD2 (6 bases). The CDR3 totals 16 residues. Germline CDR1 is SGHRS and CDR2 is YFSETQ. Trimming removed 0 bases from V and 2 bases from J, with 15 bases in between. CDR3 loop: CASSLGGEQRAYEQYF. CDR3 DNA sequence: TGCGCCAGCAGCTTGGGGGGAGAGCAGCGGGCCTACGAGCAGTACTTC. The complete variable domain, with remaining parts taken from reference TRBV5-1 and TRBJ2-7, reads KAGVTQTPRYLIKTRGQQVTLSCSPISGHRSVSWYQQTPGQGLQFLFEYFSETQRNKGNFPGRFSGRQFSNSRSEMNVSTLELGDSALYLCASSLGGEQRAYEQYFGPGTRLTVT.

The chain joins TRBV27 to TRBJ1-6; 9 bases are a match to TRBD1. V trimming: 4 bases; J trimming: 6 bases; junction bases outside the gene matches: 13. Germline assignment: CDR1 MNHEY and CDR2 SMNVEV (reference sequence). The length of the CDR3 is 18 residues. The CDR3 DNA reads TGTGCCAGCAGTTATAGGGGACAGGGTTCTTGGGGTAATTCACCCCTCCACTTT. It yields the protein CASSYRGQGSWGNSPLHF.

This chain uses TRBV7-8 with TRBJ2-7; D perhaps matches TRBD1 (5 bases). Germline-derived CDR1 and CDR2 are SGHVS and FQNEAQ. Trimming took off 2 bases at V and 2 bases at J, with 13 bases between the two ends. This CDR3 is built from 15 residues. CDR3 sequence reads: CASSLSQGGTYEQYF. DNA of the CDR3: TGTGCCAGCAGCTTATCCCAGGGCGGCACCTACGAGCAGTACTTC.

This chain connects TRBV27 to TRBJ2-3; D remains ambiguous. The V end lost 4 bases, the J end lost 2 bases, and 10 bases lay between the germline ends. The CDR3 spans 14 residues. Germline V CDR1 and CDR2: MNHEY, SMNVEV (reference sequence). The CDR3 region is CASSSSPNTDTQYF. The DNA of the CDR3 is TGTGCCAGCAGTTCATCCCCAAACACAGATACGCAGTATTTT.

The CDR3 DNA reads as TGTGCCAGCAGCCGGGGACTAGCGGGAGTCTTATCCTACGAGCAGTACTTC. Translating gives CASSRGLAGVLSYEQYF. The rearrangement joins TRBV3-1 (or the pseudogene TRBV3-2) to TRBJ2-7; 14 nucleotides align to TRBD2. The germline V gene has CDR1 LGHDT and CDR2 YNNKEL (reference sequence). V was clipped by 4 bases and J by 1 base; unmatched bases: 6. The CDR3 is 17 residues long.

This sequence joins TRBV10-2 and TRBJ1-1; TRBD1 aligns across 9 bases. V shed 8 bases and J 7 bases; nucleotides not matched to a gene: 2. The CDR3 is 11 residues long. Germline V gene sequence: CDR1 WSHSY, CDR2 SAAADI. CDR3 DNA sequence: TGCGCCAGCGGGGGACAGGGTGAAGCTTTCTTT. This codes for CASGGQGEAFF.

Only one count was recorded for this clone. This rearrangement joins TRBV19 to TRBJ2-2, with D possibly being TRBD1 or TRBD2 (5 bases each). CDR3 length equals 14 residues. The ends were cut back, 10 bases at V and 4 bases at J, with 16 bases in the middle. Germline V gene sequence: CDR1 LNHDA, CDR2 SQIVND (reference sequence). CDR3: CATTWGYGTGELFF. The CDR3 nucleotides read TGTGCCACCACCTGGGGGTACGGCACCGGGGAGCTGTTTTTT.

Here the CDR3 DNA reads TGTGCCAGCAGTTTGCGGGGAGGGTGGACTGAAGCTTTCTTT. Translation: CASSLRGGWTEAFF. The chain couples TRBV6-6 to TRBJ1-1; D uncertain. The V gene's germline CDR1 is MNHNY and CDR2 SVGAGI (reference sequence). CDR3 length: 14 residues. V was clipped by 4 bases and J by 5 bases, with 14 bases between them.

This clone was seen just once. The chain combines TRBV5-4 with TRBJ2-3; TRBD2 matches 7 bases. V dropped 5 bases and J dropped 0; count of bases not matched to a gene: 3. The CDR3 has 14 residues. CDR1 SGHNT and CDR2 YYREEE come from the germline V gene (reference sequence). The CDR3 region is CASRAGGSTDTQYF. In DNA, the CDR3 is TGTGCCAGCAGGGCCGGGGGGAGCACAGATACGCAGTATTTT.

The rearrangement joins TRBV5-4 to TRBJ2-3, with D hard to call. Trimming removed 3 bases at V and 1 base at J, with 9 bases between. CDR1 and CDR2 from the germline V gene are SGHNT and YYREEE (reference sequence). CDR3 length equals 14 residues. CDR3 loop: CASSSSSRTDTQYF. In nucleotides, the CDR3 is TGTGCCAGCAGCTCTTCCTCACGCACAGATACGCAGTATTTT. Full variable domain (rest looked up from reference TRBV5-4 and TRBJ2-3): ETGVTQSPTHLIKTRGQQVTLRCSSQSGHNTVSWYQQALGQGPQFIFQYYREEENGRGNFPPRFSGLQFPNYSSELNVNALELDDSALYLCASSSSSRTDTQYFGPGTRLTVL.

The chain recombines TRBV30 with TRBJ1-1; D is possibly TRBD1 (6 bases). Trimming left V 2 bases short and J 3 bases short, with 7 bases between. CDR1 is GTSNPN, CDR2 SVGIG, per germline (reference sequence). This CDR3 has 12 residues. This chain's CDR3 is CAWSRGHTEAFF. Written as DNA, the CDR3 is TGTGCCTGGAGTCGGGGGCACACTGAAGCTTTCTTT.

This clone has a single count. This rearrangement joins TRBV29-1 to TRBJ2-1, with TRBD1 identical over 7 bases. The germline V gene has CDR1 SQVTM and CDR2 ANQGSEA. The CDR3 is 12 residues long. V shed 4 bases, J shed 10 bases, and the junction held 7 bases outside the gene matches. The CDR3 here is CSVGPQGMEQFF. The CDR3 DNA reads TGCAGCGTTGGGCCACAGGGGATGGAGCAGTTCTTC.

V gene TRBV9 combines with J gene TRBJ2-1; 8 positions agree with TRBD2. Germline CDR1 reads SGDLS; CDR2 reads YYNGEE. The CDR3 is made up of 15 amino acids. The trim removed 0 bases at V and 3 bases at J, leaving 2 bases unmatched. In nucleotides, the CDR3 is TGTGCCAGCAGCGTAGTAGGGACTAGCTACAATGAGCAGTTCTTC. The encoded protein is CASSVVGTSYNEQFF.

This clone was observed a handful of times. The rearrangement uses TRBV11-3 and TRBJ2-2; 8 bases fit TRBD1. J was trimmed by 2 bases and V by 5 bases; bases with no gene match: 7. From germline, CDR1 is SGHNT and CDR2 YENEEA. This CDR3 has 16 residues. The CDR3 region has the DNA TGTGCCAGCAGCGCCTCGACAGGGGCTAACACCGGGGAGCTGTTTTTT. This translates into CASSASTGANTGELFF.

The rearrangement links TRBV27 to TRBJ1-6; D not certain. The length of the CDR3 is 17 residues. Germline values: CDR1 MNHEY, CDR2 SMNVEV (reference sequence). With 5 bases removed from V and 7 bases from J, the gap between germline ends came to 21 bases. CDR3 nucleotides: TGTGCCAGCAGTCCCAAAGCCGACGGGCTGGTAAATTCACCCCTCCACTTT. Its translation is CASSPKADGLVNSPLHF.

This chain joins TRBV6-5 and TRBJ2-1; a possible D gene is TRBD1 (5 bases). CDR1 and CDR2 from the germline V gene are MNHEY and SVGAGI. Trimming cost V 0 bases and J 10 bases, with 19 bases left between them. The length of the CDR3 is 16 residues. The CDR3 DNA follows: TGTGCCAGCAGTTACTCGCGGCGGACAAACAGCAGGGAGCAGTTCTTC. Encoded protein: CASSYSRRTNSREQFF.

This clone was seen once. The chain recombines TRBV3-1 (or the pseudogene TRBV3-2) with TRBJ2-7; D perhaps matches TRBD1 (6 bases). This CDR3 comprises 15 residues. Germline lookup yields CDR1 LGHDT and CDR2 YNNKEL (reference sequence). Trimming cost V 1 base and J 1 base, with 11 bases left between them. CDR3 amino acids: CASSQGTEGSYEQYF. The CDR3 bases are TGTGCCAGCAGCCAAGGGACAGAGGGGTCCTACGAGCAGTACTTC.

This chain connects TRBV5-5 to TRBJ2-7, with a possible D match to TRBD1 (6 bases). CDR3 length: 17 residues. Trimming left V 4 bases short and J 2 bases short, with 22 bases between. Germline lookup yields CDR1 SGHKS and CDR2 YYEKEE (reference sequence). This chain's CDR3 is CASSVAPGHTFPYEQYF. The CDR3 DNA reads TGTGCCAGCAGCGTAGCACCGGGACATACTTTTCCCTACGAGCAGTACTTC.